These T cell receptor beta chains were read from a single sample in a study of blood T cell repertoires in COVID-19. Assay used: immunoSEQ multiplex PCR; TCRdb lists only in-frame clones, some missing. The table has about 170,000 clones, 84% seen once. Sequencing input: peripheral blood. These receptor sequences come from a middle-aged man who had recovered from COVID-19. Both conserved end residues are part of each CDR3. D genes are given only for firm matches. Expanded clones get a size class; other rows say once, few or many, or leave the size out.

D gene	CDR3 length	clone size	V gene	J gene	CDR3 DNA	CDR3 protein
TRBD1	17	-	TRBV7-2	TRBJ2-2	TGTGCCAGCAGCGATCGAACCGGGACAGGGAACACCGGGGAGCTGTTTTTT	CASSDRTGTGNTGELFF
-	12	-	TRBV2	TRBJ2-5	TGTGCCAGCAGTGAACAGTCAGAGACCCAGTACTTC	CASSEQSETQYF
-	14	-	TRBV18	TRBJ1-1	TGTGCCAGCTCACCAGGAGCGGGACGCACTGAAGCTTTCTTT	CASSPGAGRTEAFF
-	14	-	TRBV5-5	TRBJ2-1	TGTGCCAGCAGCTTGACTCCAACGGTGAATGAGCAGTTCTTC	CASSLTPTVNEQFF
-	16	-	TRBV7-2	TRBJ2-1	TGTGCCAGCAGCTTAGACTCCAGCGGCCGTTTGAGTGAGCAGTTCTTC	CASSLDSSGRLSEQFF
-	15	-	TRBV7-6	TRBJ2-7	TGTGCCAGCAGCGAACCGGGACAAGGTCCCTACGAGCAGTACTTC	CASSEPGQGPYEQYF
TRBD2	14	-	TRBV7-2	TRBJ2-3	TGTGCCAGCAGCGCTAGCGGGAGAACAGATACGCAGTATTTT	CASSASGRTDTQYF
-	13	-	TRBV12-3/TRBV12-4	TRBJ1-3	TGTGCCACCTCCTCTTTGGGGGCAAACACCATATATTTT	CATSSLGANTIYF
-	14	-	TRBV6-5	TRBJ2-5	TGTGCCAGCAGTAGGATCCTAGGACAAGAGACCCAGTACTTC	CASSRILGQETQYF
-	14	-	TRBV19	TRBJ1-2	TGTGCCAGTAGTATCGAAGATGGATGGAGGGGCTACACCTTC	CASSIEDGWRGYTF
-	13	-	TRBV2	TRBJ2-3	TGTGCCACCGCGGGAACGGCCACAGATACGCAGTATTTT	CATAGTATDTQYF
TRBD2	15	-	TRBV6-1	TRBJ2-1	TGTGCCAGCAGTGAATGGGGGGGCTCCTACAATGAGCAGTTCTTC	CASSEWGGSYNEQFF
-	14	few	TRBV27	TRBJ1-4	TGTGCCAGCAGCGGGTTGCGGCGGGATGAAAAACTGTTTTTT	CASSGLRRDEKLFF